The T cell receptor beta chain under discussion was sequenced for a study of regulatory and conventional T cells in RAG deficiency. Study-level results: Control T-cell subsets had markedly higher Shannon entropy and lower Simpson indices than RAG-deficient patients. Shorter CDR3s in all patient subsets; >80% Treg-Tconv overlap in Omenn. Treg unique TCR beta sequences were about 100-fold fewer in Omenn syndrome and CID/AS patients than controls.

Sequencing was performed with immunoSEQ multiplex PCR; in TCRdb, only in-frame clones are kept and a portion is missing. The profile shows some 21,000 clones, more than 85% of them singletons. The sorted conventional CD4+ T cells were CD25-low and CD127-high, with genomic DNA sequenced. Notes on this clone: As yet, its antigen is unknown.

CDR1 and CDR2 (germline): SGDLS, YYNGEE. The CDR3 is made up of 14 amino acids. Trimming removed 4 bases at V and 4 bases at J, with 14 bases between. In addition, the sample was reused for a study of regulatory T cells. Per that paper: Amplification used 52 TRBV primers and 13 TRBJ primers. Regulatory T cells showed the strongest V-J pair restriction and V/J gene skewing among patient repertoires.

The TCR originated in a human donor in good health. Specimen: CD4+ T cells sorted from blood. The J gene is TRBJ1-1, the V gene TRBV9; weak D call: TRBD1 (6 bases). Here the CDR3 reads CASSPRQVGTEAFF. The CDR3 region has the DNA TGTGCCAGCAGCCCGCGACAGGTCGGCACTGAAGCTTTCTTT.